These 13 T cell receptor beta chains were sequenced from one sample in a study of blood T cell repertoires in COVID-19. Repertoires were generated with immunoSEQ multiplex PCR, while TCRdb's copy carries only in-frame clones and drops some. The sample includes hundreds of thousands of clones, about 88% of them seen just once. The sample taken for sequencing was PBMCs or T cells enriched from blood (not recorded which). Receptors originate from a man between 60 and 70 years old who had recovered from COVID-19.

This rearrangement joins TRBV30 to TRBJ2-2; 13 bases map to TRBD2. V shed 4 bases and J 1 base; nucleotides not matched to a gene: 6. This CDR3 comprises 17 residues. Per germline, CDR1 GTSNPN and CDR2 SVGIG (reference sequence). CDR3 amino acids: CAWKGLAGRMNTGELFF. The CDR3 nucleotides read TGTGCCTGGAAGGGACTAGCGGGGAGGATGAACACCGGGGAGCTGTTTTTT.

This clone showed up just once. This sequence joins TRBV10-3 and TRBJ2-1; 9 nucleotides align to TRBD2. The CDR3 is made up of 14 amino acids. Germline loops: CDR1 ENHRY, CDR2 SYGVKD. The junction had 5 bases not matched to a gene; V was cut back by 4 bases and J by 7 bases. CDR3 in DNA: TGTGCCATCAGTGTAGCGGGGGCAGGGAATGAGCAGTTCTTC. Encoded protein: CAISVAGAGNEQFF.

The chain couples TRBV7-9 to TRBJ1-2, with 9 bases lining up with TRBD1. Germline CDR1 SEHNR, CDR2 FQNEAQ (reference sequence). V was pared by 1 base and J by 2 bases, with 8 bases of the junction left unmatched. The CDR3 consists of 17 residues. The CDR3 bases are TGTGCCAGCAGCTTAGGGTTTACAGGGGGCCTAAACTATGGCTACACCTTC. It codes for CASSLGFTGGLNYGYTF.

The rearrangement joins TRBV18 to TRBJ1-3; a weak D match, TRBD1 (5 bases). The V gene lost 4 bases and the J gene lost 0 bases, with 10 bases spanning the gap. The germline gives CDR1 KGHSH, CDR2 LQKENI. This CDR3 is built from 15 residues. CDR3 amino acids: CASSRDSYSGNTIYF. The DNA of the CDR3 is TGTGCCAGCTCACGGGACTCTTACTCTGGAAACACCATATATTTT.

The chain uses TRBV7-9 and TRBJ1-2; a weak D match, TRBD1 (6 bases). Trimming left V 4 bases short and J 2 bases short, with 11 bases between. Germline-derived CDR1 and CDR2 are SEHNR and FQNEAQ (reference sequence). The CDR3 extends over 14 amino acids. CDR3 coding DNA: TGTGCCAGCAGCTCAACAGGGATAAACTATGGCTACACCTTC. It is translated as CASSSTGINYGYTF.

This chain links TRBV5-6 with TRBJ1-6, with a possible D match to TRBD1 (5 bases). This CDR3 contains 17 residues. V lost 3 bases and J 0 bases, leaving 13 bases between the germline ends. CDR1 SGHDT and CDR2 YYEEEE come from the germline V gene. The CDR3 here is CASSSGTESSYNSPLHF. CDR3 nucleotide sequence: TGTGCCAGCAGCTCCGGGACTGAGAGCTCCTATAATTCACCCCTCCACTTT.

V usage is TRBV29-1 and J usage is TRBJ2-2; 10 positions agree with TRBD1. This CDR3 region has 14 residues. Per germline, CDR1 SQVTM and CDR2 ANQGSEA. Germline trimming cut 7 bases from V and 3 bases from J; bases unmatched to any gene: 5. CDR3 bases: TGCAGCGCCGGGACAGGGGCTCACACCGGGGAGCTGTTTTTT. This translates into CSAGTGAHTGELFF.

As to this clone: The same CDR3 arises from other DNA sequences in this sample as well. V is TRBV2 and J is TRBJ1-2, with D possibly matching TRBD1 (5 bases). Germline CDR1 SNHLY, CDR2 FYNNEI. V shed 3 bases and J shed 4 bases, with 9 bases lying between them. There are 13 residues in the CDR3. The CDR3 reads CASSDQGSYGYTF. The CDR3 DNA reads as TGTGCCAGCAGTGATCAGGGTAGCTATGGCTACACCTTC. The variable domain in full, with the rest retrieved from reference TRBV2 and TRBJ1-2, is EPEVTQTPSHQVTQMGQEVILRCVPISNHLYFYWYRQILGQKVEFLVSFYNNEISEKSEIFDDQFSVERPDGSNFTLKIRSTKLEDSAMYFCASSDQGSYGYTFGSGTRLTVV.

The chain links TRBV5-4 to TRBJ2-3, with 15 bases that match TRBD2. The CDR3 has 19 residues. Germline lookup yields CDR1 SGHNT and CDR2 YYREEE (reference sequence). V lost 4 bases and J lost 0; bases outside the gene matches: 9. CDR3 protein: CASSQGLAGGPTSTDTQYF. The CDR3 DNA reads TGTGCCAGCAGCCAGGGACTAGCGGGGGGACCCACGAGCACAGATACGCAGTATTTT.

The chain joins TRBV15 to TRBJ1-4, with TRBD1 identical over 7 bases. Germline loops: CDR1 LNHNV, CDR2 YYDKDF (reference sequence). Trimming at V came to 7 bases and at J to 8 bases, leaving 7 bases not matched to a gene. This CDR3 spans 13 amino acids. Here the CDR3 reads CATNPTGIEKLFF. CDR3 bases: TGTGCCACCAACCCGACAGGGATCGAAAAACTGTTTTTT.

The rearrangement joins TRBV7-9 to TRBJ2-3; 9 bases are shared with TRBD2. CDR3 size: 17 residues. The germline V gene has CDR1 SEHNR and CDR2 FQNEAQ (reference sequence). Trimming removed 4 bases from V and 4 bases from J; junction bases left unmatched: 12. CDR3 nucleotide sequence: TGTGCCAGCAGCTACCCAGCCAGCGGGGGGAGCGCAGATACGCAGTATTTT. Translated, it gives CASSYPASGGSADTQYF.

This chain links TRBV7-2 with TRBJ1-3, with D tentatively TRBD1 (6 bases). The CDR3 is 16 amino acids. Trimming cost V 2 bases and J 0 bases, with 11 bases left between them. Germline CDR1 SGHTA, CDR2 FQGNSA. Here the CDR3 reads CASSLHGQSSGNTIYF. CDR3 sequence (DNA): TGTGCCAGCAGCTTACATGGACAGAGCTCTGGAAACACCATATATTTT.

The chain has TRBV11-2 and TRBJ2-7; 7 positions match TRBD2. This CDR3 has 11 amino acids. Losses at the gene ends were 8 bases for V and 6 bases for J; bases not matched to a gene: 4. Germline V gene sequence: CDR1 SGHAT, CDR2 FQNNGV. CDR3 bases: TGTGCCAGCCTTTCGGGGGGCGAGCAGTACTTC. It codes for CASLSGGEQYF.